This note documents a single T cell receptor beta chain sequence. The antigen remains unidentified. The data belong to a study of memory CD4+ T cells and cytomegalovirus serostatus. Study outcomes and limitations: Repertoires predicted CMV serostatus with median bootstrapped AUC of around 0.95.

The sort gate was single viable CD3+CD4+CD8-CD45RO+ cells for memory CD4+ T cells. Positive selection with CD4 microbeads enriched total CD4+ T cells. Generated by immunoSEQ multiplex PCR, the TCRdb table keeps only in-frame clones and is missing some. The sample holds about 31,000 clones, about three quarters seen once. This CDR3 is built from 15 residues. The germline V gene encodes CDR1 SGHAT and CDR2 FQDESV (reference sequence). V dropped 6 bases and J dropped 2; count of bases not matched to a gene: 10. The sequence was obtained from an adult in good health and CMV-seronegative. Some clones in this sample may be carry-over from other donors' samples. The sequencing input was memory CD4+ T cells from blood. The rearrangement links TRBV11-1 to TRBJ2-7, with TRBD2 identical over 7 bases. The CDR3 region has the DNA TGTGCCAGCAGTCGGCTCCGCGGGAGTGCCTACGAGCAGTACTTC. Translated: CASSRLRGSAYEQYF.